This T cell receptor beta chain is from a study of identical twins. Note on this clonotype: Antigen specificity is unknown.

TCRdb reanalysed the 5' RACE reads using MiXCR and keeps one entry per CDR3 protein. Of about 790,000 distinct CDR3 sequences in the sample, over 15% are singletons; the top ten hold around 14%. Trimming removed 1 base at V and 0 bases at J, with 14 bases between. Germline V gene data show CDR1 as DFQATT and CDR2 as SNEGSKA (reference sequence). This CDR3 is 16 amino acids long. General study findings and limits: Monozygotic twin pairs showed more out-of-frame TCR alpha sharing than models estimated. Beta out-of-frame sequences showed weaker excess sharing between twins. The analysis was cross-sectional rather than longitudinal within donors.

This same sample was also taken into another study, of T cells expressing NK-cell markers.

V gene TRBV20-1 combines with J gene TRBJ2-3; D may correspond to TRBD1 or TRBD2 (5 bases each). Sample: PBMCs. The clonotype originates from a woman between 18 and 30 years old in good health. CDR3 in DNA: TGCAGTGCTAGAGTAGGGGATAGCGTTAGCACAGATACGCAGTATTTT. This gives the protein CSARVGDSVSTDTQYF.